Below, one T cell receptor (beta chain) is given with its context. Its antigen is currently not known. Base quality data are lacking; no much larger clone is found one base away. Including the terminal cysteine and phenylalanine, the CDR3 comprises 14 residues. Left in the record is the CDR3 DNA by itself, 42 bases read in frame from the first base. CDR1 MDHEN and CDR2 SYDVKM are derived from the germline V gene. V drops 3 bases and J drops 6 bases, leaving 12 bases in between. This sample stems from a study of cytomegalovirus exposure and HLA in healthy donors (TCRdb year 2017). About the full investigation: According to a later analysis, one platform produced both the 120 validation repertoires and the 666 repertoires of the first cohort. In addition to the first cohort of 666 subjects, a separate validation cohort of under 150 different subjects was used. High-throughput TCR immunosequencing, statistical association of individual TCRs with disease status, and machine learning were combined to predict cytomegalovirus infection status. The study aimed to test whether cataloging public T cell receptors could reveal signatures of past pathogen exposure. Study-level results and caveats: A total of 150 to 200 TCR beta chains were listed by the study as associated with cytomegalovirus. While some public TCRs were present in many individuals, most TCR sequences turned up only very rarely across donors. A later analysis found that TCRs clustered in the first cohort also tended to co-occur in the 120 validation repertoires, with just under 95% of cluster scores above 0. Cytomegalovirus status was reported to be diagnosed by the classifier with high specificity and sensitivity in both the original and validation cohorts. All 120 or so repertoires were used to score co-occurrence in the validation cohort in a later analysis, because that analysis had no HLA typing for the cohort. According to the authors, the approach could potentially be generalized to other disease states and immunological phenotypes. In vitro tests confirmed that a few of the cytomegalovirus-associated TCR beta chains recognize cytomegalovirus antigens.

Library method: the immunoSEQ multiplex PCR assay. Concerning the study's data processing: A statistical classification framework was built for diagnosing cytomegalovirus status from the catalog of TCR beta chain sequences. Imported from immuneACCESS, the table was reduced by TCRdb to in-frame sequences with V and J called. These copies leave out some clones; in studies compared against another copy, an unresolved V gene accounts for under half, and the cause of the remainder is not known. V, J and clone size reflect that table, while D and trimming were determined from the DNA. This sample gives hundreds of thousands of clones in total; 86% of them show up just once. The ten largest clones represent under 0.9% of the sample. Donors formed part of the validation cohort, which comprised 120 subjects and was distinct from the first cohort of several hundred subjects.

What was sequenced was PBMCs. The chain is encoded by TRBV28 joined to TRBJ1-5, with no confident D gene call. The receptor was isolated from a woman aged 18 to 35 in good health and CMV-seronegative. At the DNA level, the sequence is TGTGCCAGCAGTTTGGGGAGGGAGGTTCAGCCCCAGCATTTT. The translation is CASSLGREVQPQHF.